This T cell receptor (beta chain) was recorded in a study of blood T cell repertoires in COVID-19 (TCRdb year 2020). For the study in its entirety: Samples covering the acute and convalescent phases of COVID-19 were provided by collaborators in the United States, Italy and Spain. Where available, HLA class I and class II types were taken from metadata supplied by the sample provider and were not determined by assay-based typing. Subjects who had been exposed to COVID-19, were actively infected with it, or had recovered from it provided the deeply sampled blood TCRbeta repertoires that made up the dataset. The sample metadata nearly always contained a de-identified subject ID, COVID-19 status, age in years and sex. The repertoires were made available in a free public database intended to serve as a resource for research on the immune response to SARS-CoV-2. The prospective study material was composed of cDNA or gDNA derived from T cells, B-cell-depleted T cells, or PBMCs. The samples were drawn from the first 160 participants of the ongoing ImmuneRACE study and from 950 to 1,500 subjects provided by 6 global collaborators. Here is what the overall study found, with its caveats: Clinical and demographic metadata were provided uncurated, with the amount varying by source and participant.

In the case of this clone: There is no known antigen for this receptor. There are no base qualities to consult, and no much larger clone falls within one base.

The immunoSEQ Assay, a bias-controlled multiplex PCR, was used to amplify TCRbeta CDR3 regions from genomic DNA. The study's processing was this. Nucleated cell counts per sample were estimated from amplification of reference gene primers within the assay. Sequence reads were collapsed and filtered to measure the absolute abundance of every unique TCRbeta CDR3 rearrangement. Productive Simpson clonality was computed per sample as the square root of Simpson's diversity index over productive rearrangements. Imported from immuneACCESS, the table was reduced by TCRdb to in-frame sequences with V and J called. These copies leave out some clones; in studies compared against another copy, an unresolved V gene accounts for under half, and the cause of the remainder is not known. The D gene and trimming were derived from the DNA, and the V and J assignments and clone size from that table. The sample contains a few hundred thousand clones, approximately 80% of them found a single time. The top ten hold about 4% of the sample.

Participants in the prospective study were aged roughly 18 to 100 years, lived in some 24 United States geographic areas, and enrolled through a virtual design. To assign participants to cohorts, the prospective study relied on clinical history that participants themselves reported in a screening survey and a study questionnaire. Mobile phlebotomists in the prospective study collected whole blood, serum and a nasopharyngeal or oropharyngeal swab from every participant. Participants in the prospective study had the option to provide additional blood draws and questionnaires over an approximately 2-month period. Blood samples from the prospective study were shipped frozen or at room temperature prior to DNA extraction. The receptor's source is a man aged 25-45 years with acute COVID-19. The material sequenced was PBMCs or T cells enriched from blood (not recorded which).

The CDR3 has the sequence CSVQNGETQYF. The nucleotide sequence is given as TGCAGTGTCCAGAATGGCGAGACCCAGTACTTC. Recombination linked TRBV20-1 to TRBJ2-5; confidence is insufficient to name the D gene. According to the germline V gene (reference sequence), CDR1 reads DFQATT and CDR2 reads SNEGSKA. From the cysteine up to the phenylalanine, the CDR3 has a length of 11 residues. Here the CDR3 DNA is all that survives: 33 bases in frame from base 1. Deletion took 7 bases off V and 5 bases off J, with a span of 11 bases between the germline ends.